What follows are 26 T cell receptor beta chains derived from one specimen sequenced in a study of T cell changes during pregnancy in multiple sclerosis. Clones were sequenced by immunoSEQ multiplex PCR, and TCRdb holds only the in-frame ones, with some missing. The table lists about 40,000 clones, 80% to 95% of them singletons. This specimen consisted of CD4+ T cells from peripheral blood mononuclear cells, obtained in the third trimester of pregnancy. The receptors were gathered from a female donor with multiple sclerosis, enrolled in a pregnancy study.

This clone is classed as medium-sized. The chain combines TRBV19 with TRBJ1-1; the match to TRBD1 covers 7 bases. The V and J ends lost 5 bases and 1 base, in that order; junction bases with no gene match: 4. Germline CDR1 is LNHDA and CDR2 is SQIVND (reference sequence). This CDR3 is 14 amino acids long. The CDR3 is CASSWTGQNTEAFF. CDR3 in DNA: TGTGCCAGTAGTTGGACAGGTCAGAACACTGAAGCTTTCTTT.

J is TRBJ1-4 and V is TRBV6-1, with TRBD1 identical over 7 bases. This CDR3 is 13 amino acids long. J was trimmed by 7 bases and V by 8 bases; bases with no gene match: 7. Germline-derived CDR1 and CDR2 are MNHNS and SASEGT. The CDR3 spells CASYRGRGEKLFF. The CDR3 DNA reads TGTGCCAGCTACAGGGGCAGGGGTGAAAAACTGTTTTTT.

This rearrangement joins TRBV5-4 to TRBJ2-7; possible D gene TRBD2, 6 bases. CDR3 size: 15 residues. Trimming took off 2 bases at V and 0 bases at J, with 12 bases between the two ends. CDR1 SGHNT and CDR2 YYREEE come from the germline V gene (reference sequence). CDR3 region: CASSLAGGSSYEQYF. Here the CDR3 DNA reads TGTGCCAGCAGCTTAGCTGGGGGGAGCTCCTACGAGCAGTACTTC.

The V call is TRBV7-2, the J call TRBJ2-3, with TRBD2 identical over 9 bases. The germline CDR1 and CDR2 sequences are SGHTA and FQGNSA. CDR3 length: 16 residues. With 4 bases clipped from V and 0 bases from J, the junction kept 5 bases outside the gene matches. This CDR3 reads CASSSLAGLSTDTQYF. The CDR3 region has the DNA TGTGCCAGCAGCTCTCTAGCGGGGCTTAGCACAGATACGCAGTATTTT.

Here the CDR3 reads CASSASGITQETQYF. CDR3 nucleotide sequence: TGTGCCAGCAGCGCCAGCGGGATAACTCAAGAGACCCAGTACTTC. This sequence joins TRBV9 and TRBJ2-5, with TRBD2 identical over 7 bases. The CDR3 is 15 amino acids. Trimming cost V 3 bases and J 2 bases; bases outside gene matches: 7. Germline assignment: CDR1 SGDLS and CDR2 YYNGEE.

The J gene is TRBJ2-7, the V gene TRBV15, with TRBD2 matching 10 bases. The CDR3 is 15 amino acids. Germline V gene data show CDR1 as LNHNV and CDR2 as YYDKDF (reference sequence). The junction had 6 bases not matched to a gene; V was cut back by 4 bases and J by 3 bases. The CDR3 here is CATSNLLAGYYEQYF. CDR3 nucleotides: TGTGCCACCAGCAACCTACTAGCGGGGTACTACGAGCAGTACTTC. The whole variable domain, filled in from reference TRBV15 and TRBJ2-7, reads DAMVIQNPRYQVTQFGKPVTLSCSQTLNHNVMYWYQQKSSQAPKLLFHYYDKDFNNEADTPDNFQSRRPNTSFCFLDIRSPGLGDTAMYLCATSNLLAGYYEQYFGPGTRLTVT.

J is TRBJ1-2 and V is TRBV5-4; a possible D gene is TRBD1 (5 bases). V was shortened by 7 bases and J by 6 bases, with 16 bases between the two germline ends. Germline V gene lookup returns CDR1 SGHNT and CDR2 YYREEE (reference sequence). This CDR3 comprises 13 residues. CDR3 DNA: TGTGCCAGCCAGGTGGGGGGGATTGATGGCTACACCTTC. Translation: CASQVGGIDGYTF.

This clone was picked up a small number of times. The V and J genes are TRBV7-9 and TRBJ2-1, with 10 bases aligning to TRBD2. Germline CDR1 reads SEHNR; CDR2 reads FQNEAQ (reference sequence). CDR3 length: 17 amino acids. The junction had 8 bases not matched to a gene; V was cut back by 4 bases and J by 2 bases. The CDR3 loop reads CASSWASGRAPYNEQFF. CDR3 bases: TGTGCCAGCAGCTGGGCTAGCGGGAGAGCGCCCTACAATGAGCAGTTCTTC.

This rearrangement joins TRBV10-1 to TRBJ2-5; 7 nucleotides align to TRBD2. The germline V gene has CDR1 WNHNN and CDR2 SYGVQD (reference sequence). This CDR3 comprises 15 residues. V dropped 4 bases and J dropped 7; count of bases not matched to a gene: 12. The CDR3 is CASSASPDPGGTQYF. For the CDR3, the DNA is TGCGCCAGCAGTGCATCCCCCGACCCGGGGGGGACCCAGTACTTC.

The genes are TRBV18 and TRBJ2-7, with D possibly being TRBD1 (6 bases). Germline V gene data show CDR1 as KGHSH and CDR2 as LQKENI. The CDR3 runs 14 residues. V lost 8 bases to trimming and J lost 3 bases, with 17 bases between them. CDR3 nucleotides: TGTGCCAGCAAAGCCCCGGACAGAAACTACGAGCAGTACTTC. It yields the protein CASKAPDRNYEQYF.

The chain has TRBV27 and TRBJ2-1; 10 bases are shared with TRBD2. This CDR3 is 14 amino acids long. CDR1 is MNHEY, CDR2 SMNVEV, per germline (reference sequence). Germline trimming cut 7 bases from V and 8 bases from J; bases unmatched to any gene: 8. CDR3 amino acids: CASKGSGRGYEQFF. The CDR3 DNA reads TGTGCCAGCAAGGGGAGCGGGAGGGGCTATGAGCAGTTCTTC.

This chain connects TRBV30 to TRBJ2-5; a possible D gene is TRBD1 (5 bases). V was pared by 5 bases and J by 5 bases, with 18 bases between. The germline CDR1 and CDR2 sequences are GTSNPN and SVGIG (reference sequence). The CDR3 consists of 14 residues. In DNA form, the CDR3 reads TGTGCCTGGGGGATGACAGCACTCACGGAGACCCAGTACTTC. Translated, it gives CAWGMTALTETQYF.

The chain couples TRBV19 to TRBJ1-3; 7 bases match TRBD1. This CDR3 contains 14 residues. V shed 7 bases and J 1 base; nucleotides not matched to a gene: 4. In germline, CDR1 is LNHDA, CDR2 SQIVND (reference sequence). CDR3 in DNA: TGTGCCAGTACCCGGGACAGATCTGGAAACACCATATATTTT. Translating it yields CASTRDRSGNTIYF.

This chain joins TRBV11-2 and TRBJ2-7; 14 bases are a match to TRBD2. V lost 5 bases to trimming and J lost 5 bases; unmatched junction nucleotides: 8. The CDR3 is made up of 16 amino acids. Germline lookup yields CDR1 SGHAT and CDR2 FQNNGV. In DNA, the CDR3 is TGTGCCAGCAGCGCGCGACTAGCGGGAGGGATGCACGAGCAGTACTTC. This codes for CASSARLAGGMHEQYF.

The V gene is TRBV14, the J gene TRBJ2-7; 8 bases align to TRBD2. The CDR3 is 15 amino acids. Germline CDR1 is SGHDN and CDR2 is FVKESK. The J segment lost 7 bases and the V segment lost 0 bases, leaving 8 bases of the junction unmatched. The CDR3 sequence is CASSQDTSGLGEQYF. The CDR3 nucleotides read TGTGCCAGCAGCCAAGATACTAGCGGTTTGGGTGAGCAGTACTTC.

This chain uses TRBV6-5 with TRBJ2-3; possibly TRBD2 for D (6 bases). Germline loops: CDR1 MNHEY, CDR2 SVGAGI. This CDR3 is 14 amino acids long. With 6 bases removed from V and 2 bases from J, the gap between germline ends came to 12 bases. The CDR3 DNA is TGTGCCAGCAGACTAGCCCTAGACACAGATACGCAGTATTTT. This encodes CASRLALDTDTQYF.

The V call is TRBV5-4, the J call TRBJ2-3; 10 nucleotides line up with TRBD2. The CDR3 consists of 17 residues. Germline assignment: CDR1 SGHNT and CDR2 YYREEE (reference sequence). After removal of 2 bases from V and 2 bases from J, the junction contained 8 bases not matched to a gene. The CDR3 here is CASSFPPSGSFTDTQYF. Written as DNA, the CDR3 is TGTGCCAGCAGCTTTCCCCCTAGCGGGAGTTTCACAGATACGCAGTATTTT.

CDR3 nucleotides: TGTGCCAGCAGTAGCGCAGCGGCCGGCGTGGATACGCAGTATTTT. This encodes CASSSAAAGVDTQYF. This chain joins TRBV28 and TRBJ2-3; maybe TRBD2 (5 bases). The V gene's germline CDR1 is MDHEN and CDR2 SYDVKM. The CDR3 covers 15 residues. Trimming left V 5 bases short and J 6 bases short, with 18 bases between. Supplemented by reference TRBV28 and TRBJ2-3, the full variable domain reads DVKVTQSSRYLVKRTGEKVFLECVQDMDHENMFWYRQDPGLGLRLIYFSYDVKMKEKGDIPEGYSVSREKKERFSLILESASTNQTSMYLCASSSAAAGVDTQYFGPGTRLTVL.

The V gene is TRBV21-1, the J gene TRBJ2-7; no DNA check was done on the table's D call, TRBD2. TRBV21-1 is termed a pseudogene. CDR3 length: 13 amino acids. The CDR3 protein is CASIVAGGHEQYF. CDR3 in DNA: TGTGCCAGTATTGTAGCGGGAGGCCACGAGCAGTACTTC.

The chain is built from TRBV2 and TRBJ1-4; D gene uncertain. In germline, CDR1 is SNHLY, CDR2 FYNNEI. The CDR3 has 14 amino acids. Trimming cost V 8 bases and J 7 bases, with 17 bases left between them. The chain's CDR3 is CASSPAGLGEKLFF. In DNA form, the CDR3 reads TGTGCCAGCTCTCCGGCAGGTTTGGGTGAAAAACTGTTTTTT.

This chain's CDR3 is CASRVRLAGGVADTQYF. Written as DNA, the CDR3 is TGTGCCAGTAGAGTCCGACTAGCGGGAGGGGTTGCAGATACGCAGTATTTT. This rearrangement joins TRBV19 to TRBJ2-3; 14 nucleotides agree with TRBD2. The CDR3 has 17 residues. V lost 6 bases, J lost 4 bases, and 9 bases stayed unmatched. CDR1 LNHDA and CDR2 SQIVND come from the germline V gene (reference sequence).

This rearrangement joins TRBV11-2 to TRBJ2-7; the D gene is possibly TRBD1 (5 bases). The length of the CDR3 is 12 residues. Trimming removed 6 bases from V and 3 bases from J, with 9 bases in between. The germline V gene encodes CDR1 SGHAT and CDR2 FQNNGV. CDR3 coding DNA: TGTGCCAGCAGGGGGCTGGTCTACGAGCAGTACTTC. Translating it yields CASRGLVYEQYF.

The rearrangement uses TRBV28 and TRBJ2-2, with TRBD2 matching over 14 bases. Germline V gene data show CDR1 as MDHEN and CDR2 as SYDVKM. V gave up 8 bases and J gave up 7 bases; unmatched junction bases: 21. CDR3 length: 20 amino acids. DNA of the CDR3: TGTGCCAGCCGAGGGACGGGCACCGGGACTAGCGGGAGTATGAACGGGGAGCTGTTTTTT. It yields the protein CASRGTGTGTSGSMNGELFF.

V gene TRBV6-1 combines with J gene TRBJ2-1; 9 nucleotides line up with TRBD1. Trimming at V came to 3 bases and at J to 4 bases, leaving 4 bases not matched to a gene. The CDR3 consists of 15 residues. Per the germline V gene, CDR1 is MNHNS and CDR2 is SASEGT. CDR3 bases: TGTGCCAGCAGTGAGACAGGGGGAGGATACAATGAGCAGTTCTTC. Protein product: CASSETGGGYNEQFF.

In its sample, this clone was seen a few times. For the CDR3, the DNA is TGTGCCAGCAGCTGGAGAACAGGGGATAATGGCTACACCTTC. Amino acid sequence: CASSWRTGDNGYTF. This rearrangement joins TRBV27 to TRBJ1-2; 7 nucleotides line up with TRBD1. The CDR3 runs to 14 residues. The V gene end was trimmed by 6 bases and the J gene end by 6 bases; junction bases not matched to a gene: 10. In germline, CDR1 is MNHEY, CDR2 SMNVEV (reference sequence).

This clone showed up just once. The V gene is TRBV19, the J gene TRBJ2-7; TRBD2 aligns across 14 bases. From germline, CDR1 is LNHDA and CDR2 SQIVND (reference sequence). There are 14 residues in the CDR3. Trimming cost V 7 bases and J 5 bases; bases outside gene matches: 4. CDR3 sequence (DNA): TGTGCCAGTATGACTAGCGGGAGGGCCCACGAGCAGTACTTC. Protein product: CASMTSGRAHEQYF.